The next 21 T cell receptor beta chains were all read from a single sample in a study of OX40 agonist ivuxolimab in advanced cancers. Clones were sequenced by immunoSEQ multiplex PCR, and TCRdb holds only the in-frame ones, with some missing. The table includes 70,000 or so clones, about 88% detected once. The specimen was CD4+ or CD8+ T cells sorted from blood, collected in a trial of the OX40 agonist ivuxolimab. These receptors were taken from an adult with an advanced solid tumor such as melanoma, head and neck, liver or kidney cancer.

The chain has TRBV2 and TRBJ1-2; possibly TRBD1 for D (6 bases). This CDR3 spans 12 amino acids. Germline V CDR1 and CDR2: SNHLY, FYNNEI. V shed 5 bases and J shed 6 bases, with 10 bases lying between them. The CDR3 DNA is TGTGCCAGCAGTATACAGGGAAATGGCTACACCTTC. This translates into CASSIQGNGYTF.

The V call is TRBV27, the J call TRBJ2-1; 9 bases are shared with TRBD1. With 6 bases clipped from V and 1 base from J, the junction kept 7 bases outside the gene matches. Germline-derived CDR1 and CDR2 are MNHEY and SMNVEV (reference sequence). The CDR3 runs 16 residues. The CDR3 sequence is CASRSPGTGSYNEQFF. The DNA of the CDR3 is TGTGCCAGCAGATCTCCCGGGACAGGGTCCTACAATGAGCAGTTCTTC.

The chain is built from TRBV5-1 and TRBJ2-2; D possibly matches TRBD1 or TRBD2 (5 bases each). There are 14 residues in the CDR3. The V gene's germline CDR1 is SGHRS and CDR2 YFSETQ. V shed 5 bases and J shed 2 bases, with 10 bases lying between them. This chain's CDR3 is CASRRGENTGELFF. In nucleotides, the CDR3 is TGCGCCAGCAGAAGAGGGGAAAACACCGGGGAGCTGTTTTTT.

This chain connects TRBV27 to TRBJ1-1; perhaps TRBD1 as D (6 bases). The CDR3 sequence is 13 residues long. Trimming left V 3 bases short and J 7 bases short, with 12 bases between. Germline-derived CDR1 and CDR2 are MNHEY and SMNVEV (reference sequence). The CDR3 DNA follows: TGTGCCAGCAGTTTTAGGAGGGGGAATGAAGCTTTCTTT. The encoded protein is CASSFRRGNEAFF.

The chain links TRBV6-5 to TRBJ2-7; D is unresolved. The CDR3 extends over 13 amino acids. Germline lookup yields CDR1 MNHEY and CDR2 SVGAGI. Trimming took off 6 bases at V and 1 base at J, with 10 bases between the two ends. The CDR3 loop is CASRSGNSYEQYF. The CDR3 DNA is TGTGCCAGCAGAAGTGGAAATTCCTACGAGCAGTACTTC.

This clone has just one count. The chain has TRBV5-6 and TRBJ1-2; D is unresolved. The CDR3 loop spans 13 amino acids. CDR1 and CDR2 from the germline V gene are SGHDT and YYEEEE. V lost 5 bases and J lost 2, with 10 bases in between. CDR3 DNA sequence: TGTGCCAGCAGGAGTACAACCAACTATGGCTACACCTTC. Residues: CASRSTTNYGYTF.

This clone was picked up one time. V and J are TRBV30 and TRBJ1-5, with TRBD1 identical over 8 bases. Germline lookup yields CDR1 GTSNPN and CDR2 SVGIG (reference sequence). Losses at the gene ends were 2 bases for V and 4 bases for J; bases not matched to a gene: 4. The length of the CDR3 is 14 residues. CDR3 amino acids: CAWSRQGINQPQHF. The CDR3 DNA reads TGTGCCTGGAGTAGACAGGGGATTAATCAGCCCCAGCATTTT.

This clone has more than one count but fewer than ten. This chain links TRBV7-3 with TRBJ2-2; 9 bases line up with TRBD2. J gave up 4 bases and V 5 bases, and 5 bases lay outside the gene matches. The germline V gene has CDR1 SGHTA and CDR2 FQGTGA. This CDR3 comprises 15 residues. CDR3 in amino acids: CASSPGLAPTGELFF. In DNA form, the CDR3 reads TGTGCCAGCAGCCCGGGACTAGCACCCACCGGGGAGCTGTTTTTT.

The rearrangement links TRBV6-1 to TRBJ2-7, with 9 bases identical to TRBD1. This CDR3 is built from 13 residues. Germline V CDR1 and CDR2: MNHNS, SASEGT. With 7 bases clipped from V and 4 bases from J, the junction kept 5 bases outside the gene matches. CDR3 bases: TGTGCCAGCACGGGACAGGGACCGTACGAGCAGTACTTC. It translates to CASTGQGPYEQYF.

The chain uses TRBV25-1 and TRBJ2-2, with TRBD1 matching over 9 bases. Trimming cost V 10 bases and J 7 bases; bases outside gene matches: 4. This CDR3 has 12 amino acids. From germline, CDR1 is MGHDK and CDR2 SYGVNS. CDR3 loop: CATWTGVGELFF. DNA of the CDR3: TGTGCCACTTGGACAGGGGTCGGGGAGCTGTTTTTT.

The rearrangement uses TRBV7-2 and TRBJ1-3; 8 bases are shared with TRBD1. CDR3 length: 15 amino acids. Germline assignment: CDR1 SGHTA and CDR2 FQGNSA. V was clipped by 4 bases and J by 4 bases; unmatched bases: 6. CDR3 DNA sequence: TGTGCCAGCAGCTCTGGACAGGGAATAGGAAACACCATATATTTT. Its translation is CASSSGQGIGNTIYF.

This clone has only a few counts. One end of the junction does not line up with germline, which may come from a read error. This chain connects TRBV5-1 to TRBJ2-3; D remains unclear. Germline lookup yields CDR1 SGHRS and CDR2 YFSETQ. The CDR3 has 13 amino acids. The CDR3 is CASRLDGTDTQYF. In DNA, the CDR3 is TGCGCCAGCAGGTTGGACGGCACAGATACGCAGTATTTT. Together with reference TRBV5-1 and TRBJ2-3, the CDR3 gives the full variable domain: KAGVTQTPRYLIKTRGQQVTLSCSPISGHRSVSWYQQTPGQGLQFLFEYFSETQRNKGNFPGRFSGRQFSNSRSEMNVSTLELGDSALYLCASRLDGTDTQYFGPGTRLTVL.

The genes are TRBV30 and TRBJ1-6; D ambiguous. The ends were cut back, 2 bases at V and 7 bases at J, with 9 bases in the middle. This CDR3 has 13 amino acids. The germline V gene encodes CDR1 GTSNPN and CDR2 SVGIG (reference sequence). In DNA, the CDR3 is TGTGCCTGGAGTCCCTTGATGAATTCACCCCTCCACTTT. It translates to CAWSPLMNSPLHF.

This clone was seen a single time. This chain joins TRBV15 and TRBJ2-4; D ambiguous. The V gene lost 1 base and the J gene lost 8 bases, with 12 bases spanning the gap. This CDR3 comprises 14 residues. CDR1 is LNHNV, CDR2 YYDKDF, per germline (reference sequence). The CDR3 region is CATSRVDNGDIQYF. DNA for the CDR3: TGTGCCACCAGCAGAGTGGATAATGGAGACATTCAGTACTTC.

The chain carries TRBV6-4 and TRBJ1-1, with 8 positions matching TRBD1. CDR3 size: 14 residues. V gave up 7 bases and J gave up 1 base; unmatched junction bases: 5. Germline CDR1 MRHNA, CDR2 SNTAGT. Written as DNA, the CDR3 is TGTGCCAGCAAAACCGGACAGGGGAACACTGAAGCTTTCTTT. This translates into CASKTGQGNTEAFF.

This chain joins TRBV5-1 and TRBJ2-1; 9 bases agree with TRBD1. Germline values: CDR1 SGHRS, CDR2 YFSETQ. V shed 4 bases, J shed 4 bases, and the junction held 6 bases outside the gene matches. CDR3 length: 15 amino acids. CDR3 sequence (DNA): TGCGCCAGCAGCCGTGGACAGGGGCCTTACAATGAGCAGTTCTTC. Its protein is CASSRGQGPYNEQFF. Full variable domain (missing parts from reference TRBV5-1 and TRBJ2-1): KAGVTQTPRYLIKTRGQQVTLSCSPISGHRSVSWYQQTPGQGLQFLFEYFSETQRNKGNFPGRFSGRQFSNSRSEMNVSTLELGDSALYLCASSRGQGPYNEQFFGPGTRLTVL.

In this sample, this clone turned up once. V usage is TRBV2 and J usage is TRBJ2-6; D remains unclear. Trimming cost V 4 bases and J 2 bases, with 6 bases left between them. The germline CDR1 and CDR2 sequences are SNHLY and FYNNEI. The CDR3 has 14 amino acids. For the CDR3, the DNA is TGTGCCAGCAGTGGAACCCCTGGGGCCAACGTCCTGACTTTC. Its protein product is CASSGTPGANVLTF.

This clone was observed a single time. This chain uses TRBV6-5 with TRBJ1-2; D is perhaps TRBD1 (5 bases). Germline CDR1 is MNHEY and CDR2 is SVGAGI. V lost 7 bases, J lost 4 bases, and 16 bases lay in between. The CDR3 extends over 14 amino acids. CDR3 sequence (DNA): TGTGCCAGCACGCCTGGGGCAGGGCGCTATGGCTACACCTTC. Encoded protein: CASTPGAGRYGYTF.

J is TRBJ2-3 and V is TRBV30; a possible D gene is TRBD1 (6 bases). The CDR3 is 13 residues long. The germline V gene encodes CDR1 GTSNPN and CDR2 SVGIG (reference sequence). V lost 2 bases and J lost 1, with 7 bases in between. The CDR3: CAWSNRGTDTQYF. CDR3 bases: TGTGCCTGGAGTAACAGGGGCACAGATACGCAGTATTTT.

The J gene is TRBJ1-2, the V gene TRBV7-9, with unresolved D. V lost 0 bases and J 6 bases, leaving 14 bases between the germline ends. Germline lookup yields CDR1 SEHNR and CDR2 FQNEAQ (reference sequence). The length of the CDR3 is 15 residues. CDR3: CASSLAWSAGNGYTF. CDR3 in DNA: TGTGCCAGCAGCTTAGCTTGGAGTGCCGGAAATGGCTACACCTTC. The full variable domain, its missing parts supplied by reference TRBV7-9 and TRBJ1-2, is DTGVSQNPRHKITKRGQNVTFRCDPISEHNRLYWYRQTLGQGPEFLTYFQNEAQLEKSRLLSDRFSAERPKGSFSTLEIQRTEQGDSAMYLCASSLAWSAGNGYTFGSGTRLTVV.

V gene TRBV14 combines with J gene TRBJ2-2; 7 bases line up with TRBD1. The V gene end was trimmed by 0 bases and the J gene end by 7 bases; junction bases not matched to a gene: 11. The V gene's germline CDR1 is SGHDN and CDR2 FVKESK. CDR3 size: 17 residues. The CDR3 nucleotides are TGTGCCAGCAGCCAAGATTATTTGACAGGGCGTAACGGGGAGCTGTTTTTT. Translated: CASSQDYLTGRNGELFF.